This TCR beta chain is from a study of shared clonotypes between healthy human individuals. Study overall: Per-donor plates numbered three CD4 naive, three CD4 memory, two CD8 naive and one CD8 memory. The study, taken as a whole, reports: The study sampled only blood, and tissue repertoires likely differ. Non-shared clonotypes showed lower generation probabilities than clonotypes common to all four donors.

In the authors' methods: Filtering differed for immunoSEQ, which gave only junction sequences without quality scores. This table comes from immunoSEQ multiplex PCR, and its TCRdb copy is limited to in-frame clones, with some not included. V and J calls and clone size follow that table, whereas D and trimming were derived from the DNA. The sample lists roughly 890,000 clones; 90% to 95% were seen once. About this clone itself: Antigen: not known.

The germline V and J ends were trimmed by 0 bases and 0 bases, with 6 bases remaining between them. The CDR3 is 15 residues long. Germline loops: CDR1 MRHNA, CDR2 SNTAGT. CD45RO-negative CD8 cells positively selected for CCR7 made up the naive population, which excluded terminally differentiated effector memory CD45RA+ cells. This TCR was recovered from a man aged 25-45 years in good health. The sample consisted of naive CD8+ T cells sorted from blood. This rearrangement joins TRBV6-4 to TRBJ2-1, with unresolved D. This CDR3 reads CASSDSASSYNEQFF. For the CDR3, the DNA is TGTGCCAGCAGTGACTCGGCTAGCTCCTACAATGAGCAGTTCTTC.